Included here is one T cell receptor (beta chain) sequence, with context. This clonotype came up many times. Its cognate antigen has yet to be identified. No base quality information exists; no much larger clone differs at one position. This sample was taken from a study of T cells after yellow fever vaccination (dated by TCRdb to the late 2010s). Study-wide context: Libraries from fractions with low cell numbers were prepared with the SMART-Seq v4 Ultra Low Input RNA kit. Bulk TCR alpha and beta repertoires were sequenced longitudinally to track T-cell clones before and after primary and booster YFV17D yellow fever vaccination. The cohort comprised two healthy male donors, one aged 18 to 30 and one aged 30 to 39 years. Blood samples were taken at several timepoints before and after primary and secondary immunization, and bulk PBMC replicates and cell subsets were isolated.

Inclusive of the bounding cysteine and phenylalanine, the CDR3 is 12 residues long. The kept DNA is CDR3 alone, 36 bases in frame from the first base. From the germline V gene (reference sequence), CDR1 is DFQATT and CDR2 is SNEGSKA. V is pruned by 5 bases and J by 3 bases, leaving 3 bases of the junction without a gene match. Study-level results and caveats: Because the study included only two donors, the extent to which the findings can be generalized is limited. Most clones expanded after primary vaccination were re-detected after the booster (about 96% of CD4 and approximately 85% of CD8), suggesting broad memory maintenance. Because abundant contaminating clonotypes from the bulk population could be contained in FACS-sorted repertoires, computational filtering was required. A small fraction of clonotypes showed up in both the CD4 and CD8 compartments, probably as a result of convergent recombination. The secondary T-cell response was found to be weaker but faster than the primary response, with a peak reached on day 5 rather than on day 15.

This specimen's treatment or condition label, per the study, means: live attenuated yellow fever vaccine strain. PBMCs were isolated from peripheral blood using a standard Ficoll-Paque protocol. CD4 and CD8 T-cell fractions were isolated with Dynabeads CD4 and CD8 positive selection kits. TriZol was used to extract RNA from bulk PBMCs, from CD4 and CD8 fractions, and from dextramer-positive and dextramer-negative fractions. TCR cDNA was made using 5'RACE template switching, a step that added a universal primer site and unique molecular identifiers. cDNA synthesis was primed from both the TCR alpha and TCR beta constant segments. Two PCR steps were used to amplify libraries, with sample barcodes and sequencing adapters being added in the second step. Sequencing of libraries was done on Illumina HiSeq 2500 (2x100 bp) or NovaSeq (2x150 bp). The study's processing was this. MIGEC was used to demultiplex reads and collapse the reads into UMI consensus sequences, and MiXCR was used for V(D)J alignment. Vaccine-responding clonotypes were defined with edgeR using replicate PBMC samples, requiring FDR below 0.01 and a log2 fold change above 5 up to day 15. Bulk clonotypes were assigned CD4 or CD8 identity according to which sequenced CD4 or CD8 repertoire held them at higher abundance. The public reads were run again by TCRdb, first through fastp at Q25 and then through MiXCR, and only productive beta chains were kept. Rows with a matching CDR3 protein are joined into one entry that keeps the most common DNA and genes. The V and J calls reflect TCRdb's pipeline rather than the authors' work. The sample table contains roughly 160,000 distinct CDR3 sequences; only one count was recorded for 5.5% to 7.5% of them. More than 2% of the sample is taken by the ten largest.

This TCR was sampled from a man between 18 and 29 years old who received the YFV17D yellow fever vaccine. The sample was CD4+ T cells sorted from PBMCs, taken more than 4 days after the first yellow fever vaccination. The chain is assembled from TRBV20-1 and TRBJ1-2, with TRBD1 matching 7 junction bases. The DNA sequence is TGCAGTGCTTTCGGGACAGACTATGGCTACACCTTC. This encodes CSAFGTDYGYTF.